This T cell receptor (beta chain) came from a study of OX40 agonist ivuxolimab in advanced cancers. In the study overall: An agonistic human IgG2 monoclonal antibody against OX40 (CD134) was given. Hepatocellular carcinoma, melanoma, renal cell or head and neck cancer affected the dose-escalation patients.

Assay used: immunoSEQ multiplex PCR; TCRdb lists only in-frame clones, some missing. The sample contains some 83,000 clones, around 90% of which appear only once. Germline V gene data show CDR1 as SNHLY and CDR2 as FYNNEI. The CDR3 is 15 amino acids. With V trimmed by 6 bases and J by 7 bases, 11 bases remained unmatched. This clonotype was obtained from an adult with an advanced solid tumor such as melanoma, head and neck, liver or kidney cancer. The V call is TRBV2, the J call TRBJ1-5, with 8 bases identical to TRBD1. The sample consisted of CD4+ or CD8+ T cells sorted from blood, taken in a trial of the OX40 agonist ivuxolimab. The CDR3 bases are TGTGCCAGCAGCGCCAGGACAGGGAAAGGGCAGCCCCAGCATTTT. Its protein is CASSARTGKGQPQHF. The variable domain in full, completed from reference TRBV2 and TRBJ1-5, reads EPEVTQTPSHQVTQMGQEVILRCVPISNHLYFYWYRQILGQKVEFLVSFYNNEISEKSEIFDDQFSVERPDGSNFTLKIRSTKLEDSAMYFCASSARTGKGQPQHFGDGTRLSIL.